Presented here are 31 T cell receptor beta chains from one specimen sequenced in a study of vaccination and CD4 T cells after COVID-19. Treatment described: approximately 10-day PBMC culture with coronavirus spike peptide pools or control peptides (ViraFEST assay). At the Johns Hopkins FTIC core, DNA taken from cultured CD4+ T cells was sequenced by way of the Oncomine TCR Beta short-read assay. TCRdb ran MiXCR on the PCR reads and lists one entry per CDR3 protein. In the table there are 3,500 or so distinct CDR3 sequences, around three quarters of which are singletons. These receptors have no known antigen. Sequenced: CD4+ T cells from blood, cultured in vitro. The receptors shown here come from a human donor who had recovered from COVID-19.

The V call is TRBV6-2 or TRBV6-3, the J call TRBJ1-2; the D is unclear. Germline-derived CDR1 and CDR2 are MNHEY and SVGEGT. The V gene lost 6 bases and the J gene lost 6 bases, with 11 bases spanning the gap. The CDR3 length is 12 residues. The CDR3 here is CASSQTLDGYTF. The CDR3 coding sequence is TGTGCCAGCAGCCAAACCTTGGATGGCTACACCTTC.

This chain joins TRBV15 and TRBJ1-4; 7 bases line up with TRBD1. This CDR3 comprises 16 residues. The germline gives CDR1 LNHNV, CDR2 YYDKDF (reference sequence). The ends lost 3 bases at V and 7 bases at J; junction bases unmatched: 11. CDR3 nucleotide sequence: TGTGCCACCAGCAGTTACAGGGGTGAAGGAGGTGAAAAACTGTTTTTT. This encodes CATSSYRGEGGEKLFF.

The chain couples TRBV4-3 to TRBJ2-1, with D possibly TRBD1 on 5 matching bases. Trimming stripped 3 bases from V and 10 bases from J, with 10 bases between. Germline assignment: CDR1 LGHNA and CDR2 YSLEER. The CDR3 sequence is 12 residues long. This chain's CDR3 is CASSQANREQFF. CDR3 sequence (DNA): TGCGCCAGCAGCCAGGCCAACAGGGAGCAGTTCTTC.

The V call is TRBV5-4, the J call TRBJ1-2; D might be TRBD1 (6 bases). Germline values: CDR1 SGHNT, CDR2 YYREEE (reference sequence). This CDR3 is built from 15 residues. Deletions cut 0 bases from V and 4 bases from J, with 13 bases between. The CDR3 spells CASSLGAGALYGYTF. CDR3 nucleotide sequence: TGTGCCAGCAGCTTGGGTGCGGGGGCCCTCTATGGCTACACCTTC.

J is TRBJ2-3 and V is TRBV6-2 or TRBV6-3; no definite D call. Germline values: CDR1 MNHEY, CDR2 SVGEGT. Trimming cost V 5 bases and J 1 base, with 13 bases left between them. This CDR3 region has 15 residues. DNA of the CDR3: TGTGCCAGCAGTACCACTTCTACTGGCACAGATACGCAGTATTTT. Translation gives CASSTTSTGTDTQYF.

The chain combines TRBV29-1 with TRBJ2-3; D call uncertain. The germline V gene encodes CDR1 SQVTM and CDR2 ANQGSEA. This CDR3 contains 12 residues. Trimming took off 2 bases at V and 2 bases at J, with 5 bases between the two ends. In DNA form, the CDR3 reads TGCAGCGTTGAACTGTACACAGATACGCAGTATTTT. Its translation: CSVELYTDTQYF.

The J gene is TRBJ1-1, the V gene TRBV7-2; D not certain. Germline CDR1 SGHTA, CDR2 FQGNSA. This CDR3 is 13 amino acids long. V lost 1 base to trimming and J lost 10 bases, with 13 bases between them. The CDR3 DNA sequence: TGTGCCAGCAGCTTAGAGGTCCCATTTACAGCTTTCTTT. Translated: CASSLEVPFTAFF. Looking up the rest from reference TRBV7-2 and TRBJ1-1 gives the full variable domain: GAGVSQSPSNKVTEKGKDVELRCDPISGHTALYWYRQSLGQGLEFLIYFQGNSAPDKSGLPSDRFSAERTGGSVSTLTIQRTQQEDSAVYLCASSLEVPFTAFFGQGTRLTVV.

This clonotype is large. The CDR3: CASSLGQGFTEAFF. The CDR3 nucleotides read TGTGCCAGCAGCTTGGGACAGGGGTTCACTGAAGCTTTCTTT. The rearrangement uses TRBV11-3 and TRBJ1-1; TRBD1 matches 10 bases. Trimming cost V 3 bases and J 4 bases; bases outside gene matches: 2. CDR1 and CDR2 (germline): SGHNT, YENEEA. CDR3 length: 14 residues.

The gene calls are TRBV4-2 and TRBJ2-2, with TRBD2 matching over 9 bases. The J segment lost 2 bases and the V segment lost 0 bases, leaving 4 bases of the junction unmatched. Looked up from germline, CDR1 is LGHNA and CDR2 is YNFKEQ. This CDR3 is 17 amino acids long. The CDR3, as DNA: TGTGCCAGCAGCCAAGAGGCGGGACTAGCTAACACCGGGGAGCTGTTTTTT. As protein: CASSQEAGLANTGELFF.

The chain joins TRBV27 to TRBJ1-5; TRBD1 is a possible D gene (5 bases). This CDR3 is 16 amino acids long. Deletions cut 3 bases from V and 4 bases from J, with 16 bases between. Germline CDR1 is MNHEY and CDR2 is SMNVEV (reference sequence). The CDR3 spells CASSLGLPGTNQPQHF. The CDR3 DNA sequence: TGTGCCAGCAGTTTGGGGTTGCCAGGGACTAATCAGCCCCAGCATTTT.

This chain uses TRBV9 with TRBJ1-6, with 7 bases that match TRBD1. J gave up 7 bases and V 1 base, and 8 bases lay outside the gene matches. In germline, CDR1 is SGDLS, CDR2 YYNGEE. There are 16 residues in the CDR3. The CDR3 DNA is TGTGCCAGCAGCGTATTAGGGACAGTGGGAAATTCACCCCTCCACTTT. Translating it yields CASSVLGTVGNSPLHF.

The genes are TRBV12-5 and TRBJ1-1; D unresolved. V was shortened by 7 bases and J by 8 bases, with 17 bases between the two germline ends. The V gene's germline CDR1 is LGHNT and CDR2 FRNRAP. This CDR3 is 13 amino acids long. The CDR3 sequence is CASARPLRAEAFF. In DNA form, the CDR3 reads TGTGCTAGTGCCCGGCCCCTGCGGGCAGAAGCTTTCTTT.

In its sample, this clonotype was seen a few times. V usage is TRBV11-2 and J usage is TRBJ2-1; TRBD1 aligns across 8 bases. Germline V gene sequence: CDR1 SGHAT, CDR2 FQNNGV. The length of the CDR3 is 12 residues. V was clipped by 2 bases and J by 15 bases; unmatched bases: 6. Here the CDR3 reads CASSLRDRGRFF. In nucleotides, the CDR3 is TGTGCCAGCAGCTTACGAGACAGGGGACGGTTCTTC.

This clonotype was found a few times. The V gene is TRBV5-1, the J gene TRBJ2-3, with D perhaps matching TRBD1 (5 bases). Germline V gives CDR1 SGHRS, CDR2 YFSETQ. V lost 4 bases and J 4 bases, leaving 13 bases between the germline ends. CDR3 length: 14 residues. The CDR3 bases are TGCGCCAGCAGCCCCACCCCCAGGGCAGATACGCAGTATTTT. This gives the protein CASSPTPRADTQYF.

This chain links TRBV27 with TRBJ2-2; 11 bases map to TRBD1. The germline V gene has CDR1 MNHEY and CDR2 SMNVEV (reference sequence). After removal of 6 bases from V and 5 bases from J, the junction contained 2 bases not matched to a gene. The CDR3 spans 14 residues. CDR3 in DNA: TGTGCCAGCAGAGGACAGGGGGCAACCGGGGAGCTGTTTTTT. Translating gives CASRGQGATGELFF.

This clonotype showed up just once. The V gene is TRBV12-3 or TRBV12-4, the J gene TRBJ1-2; D gene unclear. Trimming left V 7 bases short and J 5 bases short, with 14 bases between. CDR3 length: 13 amino acids. The CDR3 region has the DNA TGTGCCAGCACCCCGATGCCCACGTATGGCTACACCTTC. Translation: CASTPMPTYGYTF.

The J gene is TRBJ2-1, the V gene TRBV20-1; D gene unclear. CDR1 is DFQATT and CDR2 is SNEGSKA in the germline V gene (reference sequence). Trimming shortened V by 5 bases and J by 0 bases, and 11 bases separated the two germline ends. This CDR3 is built from 14 residues. The CDR3 region is CSAEAPSSYNEQFF. The CDR3, as DNA: TGCAGTGCTGAAGCTCCGAGCTCCTACAATGAGCAGTTCTTC.

The rearrangement links TRBV10-3 to TRBJ1-3; D uncertain. Trimming pared 3 bases from V and 1 base from J, leaving 13 bases between. The CDR3 spans 16 residues. CDR1 and CDR2 from the germline V gene are ENHRY and SYGVKD. In DNA, the CDR3 is TGTGCCATCAGTGAAGGCTCCCTGAGGTCTGGAAACACCATATATTTT. It encodes CAISEGSLRSGNTIYF.

By sample fraction, this clonotype is large. In DNA form, the CDR3 reads TGTGCCAGCAGCTTCAAGGCAAAAACCGGGGAGCTGTTTTTT. Protein sequence: CASSFKAKTGELFF. This sequence joins TRBV7-9 and TRBJ2-2; no definite D call. This CDR3 comprises 14 residues. Germline V gene sequence: CDR1 SEHNR, CDR2 FQNEAQ (reference sequence). Trimming took 3 bases from V and 5 from J, leaving 10 bases between them.

This rearrangement joins TRBV10-3 to TRBJ2-1; D not resolved. CDR3 length: 11 amino acids. Germline V gene data show CDR1 as ENHRY and CDR2 as SYGVKD. Trimming took off 10 bases at V and 6 bases at J, with 10 bases between the two ends. The CDR3 DNA reads TGTGCCACCACCCATACCAATGAGCAGTTCTTC. Protein: CATTHTNEQFF.

CDR3 bases: TGTGCCAGCTCACCCCCTTTCACAGATACGCAGTATTTT. It translates to CASSPPFTDTQYF. V usage is TRBV18 and J usage is TRBJ2-3, with no clear D. This CDR3 comprises 13 residues. The V gene lost 3 bases and the J gene lost 2 bases, with 6 bases spanning the gap. Germline assignment: CDR1 KGHSH and CDR2 LQKENI. Together with reference TRBV18 and TRBJ2-3, the CDR3 gives the full variable domain: NAGVMQNPRHLVRRRGQEARLRCSPMKGHSHVYWYRQLPEEGLKFMVYLQKENIIDESGMPKERFSAEFPKEGPSILRIQQVVRGDSAAYFCASSPPFTDTQYFGPGTRLTVL.

The chain employs TRBV6-1 and TRBJ1-2; 7 bases align to TRBD1. From germline, CDR1 is MNHNS and CDR2 SASEGT. The ends lost 5 bases at V and 4 bases at J; junction bases unmatched: 10. The CDR3 extends over 15 amino acids. CDR3 nucleotides: TGTGCCAGCAGTAACCGACCGGGACAGCCCTATGGCTACACCTTC. Translation: CASSNRPGQPYGYTF.

The chain employs TRBV20-1 and TRBJ2-2, with 11 positions matching TRBD2. The ends lost 1 base at V and 7 bases at J; junction bases unmatched: 5. This CDR3 contains 15 residues. Germline V gives CDR1 DFQATT, CDR2 SNEGSKA (reference sequence). The CDR3 sequence is CSARAPGLADGELFF. In DNA, the CDR3 is TGCAGTGCTAGAGCCCCGGGACTAGCGGACGGGGAGCTGTTTTTT.

The genes are TRBV29-1 and TRBJ1-2; maybe TRBD1 (5 bases). The CDR3 extends over 14 amino acids. The germline V gene encodes CDR1 SQVTM and CDR2 ANQGSEA. V shed 5 bases and J shed 0 bases, with 13 bases lying between them. DNA for the CDR3: TGCAGCGTTCGTCGGGACGTAACTAACTATGGCTACACCTTC. It encodes CSVRRDVTNYGYTF.

The gene calls are TRBV20-1 and TRBJ2-3; weak D call: TRBD2 (6 bases). This CDR3 is built from 14 residues. V was trimmed by 4 bases and J by 4 bases, leaving 15 bases between them. Germline V gene lookup returns CDR1 DFQATT and CDR2 SNEGSKA (reference sequence). The CDR3 region is CSATRPGLSDTQYF. CDR3 bases: TGCAGTGCTACAAGACCGGGACTCTCAGATACGCAGTATTTT.

This chain joins TRBV6-1 and TRBJ2-7; the match to TRBD1 covers 10 bases. The CDR3 length is 13 residues. The V segment lost 8 bases and the J segment 2 bases; nucleotides outside the gene matches: 3. Germline values: CDR1 MNHNS, CDR2 SASEGT. The CDR3 here is CASGQGVTYEQYF. The DNA for the CDR3 is TGTGCCAGCGGACAGGGGGTTACCTACGAGCAGTACTTC.

The rearrangement uses TRBV6-1 and TRBJ1-2; D gene unclear. V was trimmed by 7 bases and J by 4 bases, leaving 13 bases between them. CDR1 is MNHNS, CDR2 SASEGT, per germline. CDR3 length equals 13 residues. The CDR3 here is CASTLERFYGYTF. The CDR3 nucleotides are TGTGCCAGCACCCTCGAACGGTTCTATGGCTACACCTTC.

The V and J genes are TRBV2 and TRBJ1-5; D gene unclear. The CDR3 covers 13 residues. Trimming took off 3 bases at V and 0 bases at J, with 3 bases between the two ends. Germline CDR1 and CDR2: SNHLY and FYNNEI. CDR3 protein: CASSDYSNQPQHF. The CDR3 DNA reads as TGTGCCAGCAGTGATTATAGCAATCAGCCCCAGCATTTT.

The rearrangement links TRBV25-1 to TRBJ1-1; unclear D gene. The length of the CDR3 is 14 residues. V dropped 4 bases and J dropped 2 bases, with 11 bases sitting between them. CDR1 MGHDK and CDR2 SYGVNS come from the germline V gene. The CDR3 DNA follows: TGTGCCAGCAGTGTAGGAACGGTAAACACTGAAGCTTTCTTT. The encoded protein is CASSVGTVNTEAFF.

This clonotype qualifies as large. The rearrangement joins TRBV6-5 to TRBJ1-2; D remains ambiguous. Germline V gene lookup returns CDR1 MNHEY and CDR2 SVGAGI. Trimming shortened V by 2 bases and J by 4 bases, and 11 bases separated the two germline ends. The CDR3 runs 14 residues. The CDR3 protein is CASSYGPSTYGYTF. In DNA form, the CDR3 reads TGTGCCAGCAGTTACGGCCCGAGTACCTATGGCTACACCTTC.

The chain uses TRBV19 and TRBJ2-3; TRBD1 matches at 10 bases. The CDR3 loop spans 17 amino acids. With 3 bases clipped from V and 2 bases from J, the junction kept 8 bases outside the gene matches. The germline V gene has CDR1 LNHDA and CDR2 SQIVND (reference sequence). CDR3 sequence reads: CASSIWGTGDHTDTQYF. CDR3 in DNA: TGTGCCAGTAGTATTTGGGGGACAGGGGATCACACAGATACGCAGTATTTT. Together with reference TRBV19 and TRBJ2-3, the CDR3 gives the full variable domain: DGGITQSPKYLFRKEGQNVTLSCEQNLNHDAMYWYRQDPGQGLRLIYYSQIVNDFQKGDIAEGYSVSREKKESFPLTVTSAQKNPTAFYLCASSIWGTGDHTDTQYFGPGTRLTVL.